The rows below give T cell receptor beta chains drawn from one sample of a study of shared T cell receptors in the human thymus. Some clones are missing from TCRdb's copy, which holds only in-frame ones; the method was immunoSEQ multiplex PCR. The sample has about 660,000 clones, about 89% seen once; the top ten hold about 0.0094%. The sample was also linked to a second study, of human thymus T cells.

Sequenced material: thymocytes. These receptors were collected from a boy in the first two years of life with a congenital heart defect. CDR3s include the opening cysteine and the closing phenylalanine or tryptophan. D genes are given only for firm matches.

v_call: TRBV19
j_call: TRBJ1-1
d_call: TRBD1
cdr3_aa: CASSIIPPPNQGASEAFF
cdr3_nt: TGTGCCAGTAGTATCATCCCACCCCCGAATCAGGGGGCATCTGAAGCTTTCTTT

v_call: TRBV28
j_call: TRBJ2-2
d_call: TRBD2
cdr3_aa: CASSRLGLAGGRGGELFF
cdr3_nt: TGTGCCAGCAGTCGACTTGGACTAGCGGGGGGGCGTGGCGGGGAGCTGTTTTTT

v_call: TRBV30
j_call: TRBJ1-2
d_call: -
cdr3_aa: CAWSVRLGPTVNYGYTF
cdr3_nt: TGTGCCTGGAGTGTACGACTCGGGCCGACAGTGAACTATGGCTACACCTTC

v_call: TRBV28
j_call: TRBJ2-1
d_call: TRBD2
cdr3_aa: CASSFIGTSGYNEQFF
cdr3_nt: TGTGCCAGCAGTTTCATCGGGACTAGCGGTTACAATGAGCAGTTCTTC

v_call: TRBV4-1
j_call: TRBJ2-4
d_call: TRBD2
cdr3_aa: CASSQELAGGRQGIQYF
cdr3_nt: TGCGCCAGCAGCCAAGAACTAGCGGGGGGCCGACAGGGGATTCAGTACTTC

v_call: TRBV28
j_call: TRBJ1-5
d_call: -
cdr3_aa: CASSFGFMERYSNQPQHF
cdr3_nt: TGTGCCAGCAGTTTCGGGTTTATGGAACGTTATAGCAATCAGCCCCAGCATTTT

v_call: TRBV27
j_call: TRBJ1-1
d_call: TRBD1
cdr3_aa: CASNNLGQGRAFF
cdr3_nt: TGTGCCAGCAACAATCTGGGACAGGGGAGAGCTTTCTTT

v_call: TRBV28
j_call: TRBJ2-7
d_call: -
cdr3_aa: CASSFLYEQYF
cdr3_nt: TGTGCCAGCAGTTTTTTATACGAGCAGTACTTC

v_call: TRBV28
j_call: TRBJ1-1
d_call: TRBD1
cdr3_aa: CATKNTGDTTEAFF
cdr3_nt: TGTGCCACCAAGAATACAGGGGATACCACTGAAGCTTTCTTT

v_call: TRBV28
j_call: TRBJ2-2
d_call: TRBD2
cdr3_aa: CASSLLTSGSSGELFF
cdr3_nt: TGTGCCAGCAGTTTATTGACTAGCGGGAGTTCCGGGGAGCTGTTTTTT

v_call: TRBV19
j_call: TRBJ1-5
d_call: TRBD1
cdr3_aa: CASSMVSGDSLKPQHF
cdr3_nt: TGTGCCAGTAGTATGGTGTCTGGGGACAGCCTAAAGCCCCAGCATTTT

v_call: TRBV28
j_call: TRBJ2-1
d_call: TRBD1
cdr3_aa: CASTPTTGAHNEQFF
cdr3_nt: TGTGCCAGCACTCCAACGACAGGGGCCCACAATGAGCAGTTCTTC

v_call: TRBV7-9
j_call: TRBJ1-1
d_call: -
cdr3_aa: CASSPGGDVNTEAFF
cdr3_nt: TGTGCCAGCAGCCCTGGGGGGGACGTGAACACTGAAGCTTTCTTT